Listed here are 14 T cell receptor beta chains from one sample, sequenced in a study of blood T cell repertoires in COVID-19. The repertoire was sequenced with immunoSEQ multiplex PCR; TCRdb's copy has only in-frame clones and lacks some. The top ten hold 3.5% to 4% of the sample, which has approximately 330,000 clones, around nine tenths seen once. Sequencing used peripheral blood. These receptors came from a woman in her fifties or sixties with active or convalescent COVID-19.

CDR3 residues: CASSQATSGRTDTQYF. The CDR3 nucleotides read TGCGCCAGCAGCCAGGCGACTAGCGGGCGGACAGATACGCAGTATTTT. The chain has TRBV4-3 and TRBJ2-3; TRBD2 matches at 10 bases. This CDR3 spans 16 amino acids. Looked up from germline, CDR1 is LGHNA and CDR2 is YSLEER. Trimming took 3 bases from V and 3 from J; bases not matched to a gene: 6.

The V call is TRBV7-9, the J call TRBJ1-4; D gene uncertain. Trimming cost V 3 bases and J 3 bases, with 11 bases left between them. Per the germline V gene, CDR1 is SEHNR and CDR2 is FQNEAQ (reference sequence). The CDR3 spans 15 residues. CDR3 DNA sequence: TGTGCCAGCAGCTTGCAGGCAGGTCCTAATGAAAAACTGTTTTTT. Translated: CASSLQAGPNEKLFF.

The chain uses TRBV7-6 and TRBJ2-7; 7 nucleotides agree with TRBD1. This CDR3 is built from 16 residues. Germline V gene data show CDR1 as SGHVS and CDR2 as FNYEAQ. The V segment lost 0 bases and the J segment 6 bases; nucleotides outside the gene matches: 11. DNA for the CDR3: TGTGCCAGCAGCTTAGCGCCTTCGGGACAGCCAGGCGAGCAGTACTTC. Protein sequence: CASSLAPSGQPGEQYF.

This clone has only a few counts. This chain links TRBV28 with TRBJ1-2; tentatively, D is TRBD1 (6 bases). This CDR3 comprises 13 residues. Germline CDR1 is MDHEN and CDR2 is SYDVKM. Trimming cost V 7 bases and J 6 bases, with 15 bases left between them. DNA for the CDR3: TGTGCCAGCATGGGCCAGGGGACGAATGGCTACACCTTC. Translation: CASMGQGTNGYTF.

V usage is TRBV18 and J usage is TRBJ1-2, with D uncertain. This CDR3 region has 12 residues. Trimming shortened V by 6 bases and J by 5 bases, and 10 bases separated the two germline ends. The V gene's germline CDR1 is KGHSH and CDR2 LQKENI. This CDR3 reads CASSSNKYGYTF. CDR3 DNA sequence: TGTGCCAGCTCGAGTAATAAGTATGGCTACACCTTC.

The chain recombines TRBV2 with TRBJ2-5, with D possibly matching TRBD2 (6 bases). The CDR3 is 15 amino acids. Germline loops: CDR1 SNHLY, CDR2 FYNNEI. The V and J ends lost 7 bases and 6 bases respectively, with 21 bases between them. The CDR3 protein is CASTIPGSVAKTQYF. In DNA form, the CDR3 reads TGTGCCAGCACAATCCCCGGGAGTGTAGCGAAGACCCAGTACTTC. Based on the CDR3 plus reference TRBV2 and TRBJ2-5, the full variable domain is EPEVTQTPSHQVTQMGQEVILRCVPISNHLYFYWYRQILGQKVEFLVSFYNNEISEKSEIFDDQFSVERPDGSNFTLKIRSTKLEDSAMYFCASTIPGSVAKTQYFGPGTRLLVL.

The gene calls are TRBV7-8 and TRBJ1-2, with 9 positions matching TRBD1. The ends lost 4 bases at V and 4 bases at J; junction bases unmatched: 10. The CDR3 length is 16 residues. Germline-derived CDR1 and CDR2 are SGHVS and FQNEAQ. This CDR3 is CASSSVGQGRLYGYTF. DNA for the CDR3: TGTGCCAGCAGCTCAGTTGGACAGGGGAGGCTCTATGGCTACACCTTC.

V gene TRBV29-1 combines with J gene TRBJ2-1; tentative D call: TRBD1 (5 bases). This CDR3 has 13 amino acids. The germline V gene has CDR1 SQVTM and CDR2 ANQGSEA. Trimming took 4 bases from V and 6 from J, leaving 13 bases between them. CDR3 loop: CSVGETVANEQFF. The DNA for the CDR3 is TGCAGCGTTGGCGAGACAGTAGCCAATGAGCAGTTCTTC.

The rearrangement joins TRBV6-1 to TRBJ1-1; TRBD1 is a possible D gene (5 bases). CDR3 size: 15 residues. V shed 1 base and J shed 1 base, with 10 bases lying between them. CDR1 is MNHNS, CDR2 SASEGT, per germline. CDR3 sequence (DNA): TGTGCCAGCAGTGAAGTATTGACAGCGAACACTGAAGCTTTCTTT. This sequence encodes CASSEVLTANTEAFF.

The gene calls are TRBV9 and TRBJ2-3; 7 nucleotides match TRBD2. J was trimmed by 2 bases and V by 2 bases; bases with no gene match: 5. Germline-derived CDR1 and CDR2 are SGDLS and YYNGEE. CDR3 length: 15 residues. CDR3 protein: CASSVTSAHTDTQYF. The CDR3 DNA is TGTGCCAGCAGCGTTACTAGCGCCCACACAGATACGCAGTATTTT.

This clone was picked up one time. This chain connects TRBV5-1 to TRBJ2-6, with a weak D call TRBD1 (6 bases). The germline CDR1 and CDR2 sequences are SGHRS and YFSETQ. The CDR3 covers 16 residues. Trimming removed 3 bases from V and 4 bases from J, with 14 bases in between. Here the CDR3 reads CASSSTGNSGANVLTF. Here the CDR3 DNA reads TGCGCCAGCAGCTCCACAGGGAATTCCGGGGCCAACGTCCTGACTTTC.

V is TRBV4-3 and J is TRBJ1-6, with D hard to call. The CDR3 runs 15 residues. Trimming left V 3 bases short and J 13 bases short, with 19 bases between. Germline V lookup: CDR1 LGHNA, CDR2 YSLEER. The CDR3 protein is CASSQTSGAHFPLHF. CDR3 sequence (DNA): TGCGCCAGCAGCCAGACCTCAGGTGCACATTTTCCCCTCCACTTT.

The chain carries TRBV4-2 and TRBJ1-2; D gene ambiguous. Germline CDR1 and CDR2: LGHNA and YNFKEQ. Trimming stripped 0 bases from V and 0 bases from J, with 8 bases between. This CDR3 is 15 amino acids long. The CDR3 sequence is CASSQEQNSNYGYTF. Written as DNA, the CDR3 is TGTGCCAGCAGCCAAGAGCAGAATTCTAACTATGGCTACACCTTC.

About this clone itself: The same CDR3 can be traced to other DNA sequences in this sample. The chain links TRBV18 to TRBJ1-1; D not resolved. This CDR3 is built from 13 residues. V was trimmed by 3 bases and J by 1 base, leaving 6 bases between them. CDR1 is KGHSH, CDR2 LQKENI, per germline. CDR3 DNA: TGTGCCAGCTCACCTCAGGAGAACACTGAAGCTTTCTTT. Protein product: CASSPQENTEAFF.